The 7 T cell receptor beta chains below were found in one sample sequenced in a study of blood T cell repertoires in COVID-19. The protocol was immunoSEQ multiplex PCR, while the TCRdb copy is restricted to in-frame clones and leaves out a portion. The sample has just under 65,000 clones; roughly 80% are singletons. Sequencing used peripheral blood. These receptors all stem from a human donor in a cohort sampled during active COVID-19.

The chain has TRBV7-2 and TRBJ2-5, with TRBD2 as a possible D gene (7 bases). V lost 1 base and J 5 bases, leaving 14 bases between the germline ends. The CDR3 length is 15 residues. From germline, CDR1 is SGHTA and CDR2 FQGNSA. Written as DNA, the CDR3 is TGTGCCAGCAGCTTAGTGGGGGGGGGCGGGGAGACCCAGTACTTC. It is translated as CASSLVGGGGETQYF.

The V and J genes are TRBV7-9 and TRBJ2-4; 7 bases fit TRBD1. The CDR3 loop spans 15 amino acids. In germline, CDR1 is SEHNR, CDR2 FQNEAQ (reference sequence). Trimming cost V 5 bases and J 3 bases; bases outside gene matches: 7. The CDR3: CASSPTGVVKNIQYF. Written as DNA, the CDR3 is TGTGCCAGCAGCCCCACAGGGGTGGTCAAAAACATTCAGTACTTC. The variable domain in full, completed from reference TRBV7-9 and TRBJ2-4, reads DTGVSQNPRHKITKRGQNVTFRCDPISEHNRLYWYRQTLGQGPEFLTYFQNEAQLEKSRLLSDRFSAERPKGSFSTLEIQRTEQGDSAMYLCASSPTGVVKNIQYFGAGTRLSVL.

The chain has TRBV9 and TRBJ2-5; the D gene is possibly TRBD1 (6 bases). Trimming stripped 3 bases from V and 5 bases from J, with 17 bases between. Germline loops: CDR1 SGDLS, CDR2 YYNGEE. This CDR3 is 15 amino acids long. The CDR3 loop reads CASSEEDGGGETQYF. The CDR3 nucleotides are TGTGCCAGCAGCGAGGAAGATGGGGGCGGGGAGACCCAGTACTTC.

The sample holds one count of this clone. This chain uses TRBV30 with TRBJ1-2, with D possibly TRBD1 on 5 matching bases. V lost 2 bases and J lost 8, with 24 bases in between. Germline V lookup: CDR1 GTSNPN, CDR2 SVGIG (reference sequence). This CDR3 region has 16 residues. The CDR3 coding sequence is TGTGCCTGGAGTTTAACAGGACGGCCCGTTTTTTCCGGCTACACCTTC. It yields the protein CAWSLTGRPVFSGYTF.

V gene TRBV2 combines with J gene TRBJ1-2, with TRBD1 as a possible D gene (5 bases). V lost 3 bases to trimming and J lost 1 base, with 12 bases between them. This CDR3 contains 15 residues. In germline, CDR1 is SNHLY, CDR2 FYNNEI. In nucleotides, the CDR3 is TGTGCCAGCAGTGAGGGGGGGGTGGGTAACTATGGCTACACCTTC. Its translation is CASSEGGVGNYGYTF.

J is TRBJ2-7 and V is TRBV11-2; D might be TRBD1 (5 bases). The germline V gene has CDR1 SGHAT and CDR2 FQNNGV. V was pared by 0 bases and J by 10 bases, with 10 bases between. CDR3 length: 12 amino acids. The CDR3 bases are TGTGCCAGCAGCTTAGATGGTCAGGGACAGTACTTC. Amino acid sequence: CASSLDGQGQYF.

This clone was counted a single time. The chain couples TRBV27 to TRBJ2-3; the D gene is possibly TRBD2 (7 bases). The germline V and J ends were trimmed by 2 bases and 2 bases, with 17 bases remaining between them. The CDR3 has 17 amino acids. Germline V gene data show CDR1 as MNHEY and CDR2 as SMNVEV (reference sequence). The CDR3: CASSLRGGTSVTDTQYF. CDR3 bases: TGTGCCAGCAGTTTAAGAGGGGGAACTAGCGTCACAGATACGCAGTATTTT.